One sample yielded the 6 T cell receptor beta chains listed below, sequenced in a study of blood T cell repertoires in COVID-19 (TCRdb year 2020). Library construction relied on the immunoSEQ multiplex PCR assay. This immuneACCESS table, as held by TCRdb, lists in-frame sequences with V and J called but not all clones. Of the missing ones, under half trace to an unresolved V gene in checked studies; the others have no known cause. A total of about 120,000 clones appear in this sample, about 87% of them only once. The top ten constitute roughly 30% of the sample. The specimen sequenced was peripheral blood. These receptors all stem from a woman between 65 and 79 years old with acute or convalescent COVID-19.

This rearrangement joins TRBV7-2 to TRBJ2-7; 7 bases map to TRBD1. V dropped 5 bases and J dropped 2; count of bases not matched to a gene: 9. CDR3 length: 15 residues. Germline values: CDR1 SGHTA, CDR2 FQGNSA. CDR3 sequence: CASSTTGTDAYEQYF. DNA for the CDR3: TGTGCCAGCAGCACCACCGGGACAGACGCCTACGAGCAGTACTTC.

The rearrangement links TRBV19 to TRBJ2-3, with 10 nucleotides matching TRBD1. Looked up from germline, CDR1 is LNHDA and CDR2 is SQIVND (reference sequence). The CDR3 totals 18 residues. The trim removed 5 bases at V and 1 base at J, leaving 12 bases unmatched. CDR3 nucleotides: TGTGCCAGTAGTCCGGGACAGGGGCCAAGAGGGGGCACAGATACGCAGTATTTT. Amino acid sequence: CASSPGQGPRGGTDTQYF.

The chain recombines TRBV18 with TRBJ1-2, with D possibly matching TRBD1 (5 bases). From germline, CDR1 is KGHSH and CDR2 LQKENI. The CDR3 totals 15 residues. V dropped 2 bases and J dropped 4 bases, with 14 bases sitting between them. CDR3 in amino acids: CASSPSQGGIYGYTF. CDR3 in DNA: TGTGCCAGCTCACCAAGTCAGGGAGGGATCTATGGCTACACCTTC.

The chain joins TRBV7-9 to TRBJ1-2; no definite D call. V was pared by 1 base and J by 9 bases, with 9 bases between. CDR3 size: 12 residues. Germline V lookup: CDR1 SEHNR, CDR2 FQNEAQ (reference sequence). The CDR3: CASSLDESSYTF. In nucleotides, the CDR3 is TGTGCCAGCAGCTTAGATGAGTCGAGCTACACCTTC.

This clone was found a few times. The chain carries TRBV19 and TRBJ1-1; TRBD1 aligns across 7 bases. Germline V CDR1 and CDR2: LNHDA, SQIVND (reference sequence). After removal of 2 bases from V and 5 bases from J, the junction contained 5 bases not matched to a gene. The CDR3 length is 14 residues. The CDR3 loop reads CASSIQGQKTEAFF. The CDR3 nucleotides read TGTGCCAGTAGTATACAGGGACAGAAGACTGAAGCTTTCTTT.

The chain employs TRBV29-1 and TRBJ1-2; TRBD1 might be the D (6 bases). The V gene's germline CDR1 is SQVTM and CDR2 ANQGSEA. The CDR3 has 11 amino acids. V was trimmed by 4 bases and J by 3 bases, leaving 6 bases between them. CDR3 sequence: CSVGQDYGYTF. CDR3 bases: TGCAGCGTTGGACAGGACTATGGCTACACCTTC.